Listed below are T cell receptor beta chains from one sample, sequenced in a study of blood T cell repertoires in COVID-19. Method: immunoSEQ multiplex PCR; TCRdb's copy keeps in-frame clones and lacks some. This sample yields some 190,000 clones, of which nearly 90% are seen a single time; around 2% belongs to the top ten. Source material: PBMCs or T cells enriched from blood (not recorded which). The receptors were sampled from a woman between 35 and 50 years old with acute COVID-19. Both conserved end residues are part of each CDR3. Fields, in order: CDR3 length, J gene, V gene, D gene, clone size, CDR3 DNA, CDR3 protein. A D gene is named only where the DNA matches it firmly. The size entry is marked missing in some rows and otherwise reads once, few, many or a size class.

15	TRBJ2-7	TRBV6-2/TRBV6-3	TRBD1	.	TGTGCCAGCAGTACCCCCTCGACAGGGGGGTACGAGCAGTACTTC	CASSTPSTGGYEQYF
15	TRBJ2-1	TRBV27	.	.	TGTGCCAGCAGTTTAGCAGCGGCATCGAGCAATGAGCAGTTCTTC	CASSLAAASSNEQFF
13	TRBJ1-4	TRBV19	TRBD1	once	TGTGCCACATGGACAGGAAGGCCCGAAAAACTGTTTTTT	CATWTGRPEKLFF
16	TRBJ2-7	TRBV4-1	TRBD2	.	TGCGCCAGCAGCCAAGATGAGGGTAGCGGGAGGGATGAGCAGTACTTC	CASSQDEGSGRDEQYF
11	TRBJ2-7	TRBV12-3/TRBV12-4	TRBD1	.	TGTGCCAGCAGCGCAGGGGGCGAGCAGTACTTC	CASSAGGEQYF
17	TRBJ2-7	TRBV12-5	.	.	TGTGCTAGTGGTCTAAATATGACGGGAAAGGCCTCCTACGAGCAGTACTTC	CASGLNMTGKASYEQYF
18	TRBJ2-1	TRBV4-2	TRBD2	once	TGTGCCAGCAGCCAAGACCCCCTTAGCGGGAGGGGGTACAATGAGCAGTTCTTC	CASSQDPLSGRGYNEQFF
14	TRBJ1-2	TRBV19	.	few	TGTGCCAGTAGTATAGATCAAACAAGTAATGGCTACACCTTC	CASSIDQTSNGYTF
14	TRBJ2-7	TRBV6-5	TRBD1	.	TGTGCCAGCAGGGCCGGGACAGGGGGATTCGAGCAGTACTTC	CASRAGTGGFEQYF
15	TRBJ1-2	TRBV18	TRBD1	.	TGTGCCAGCTCACCGACTCAAACAGGGGACTCGGGCTACACCTTC	CASSPTQTGDSGYTF
12	TRBJ2-7	TRBV12-5	.	.	TGTGCTAGTGGTTTGACAGGGCTCGAGCAGTACTTC	CASGLTGLEQYF
15	TRBJ1-4	TRBV5-8	.	once	TGTGCCAGCAGTTATACAGGGCGGGCTAATGAAAAACTGTTTTTT	CASSYTGRANEKLFF
15	TRBJ1-4	TRBV6-5	TRBD1	once	TGTGCCAGCAGTTACCGGGGACAGGGAAATGAAAAACTGTTTTTT	CASSYRGQGNEKLFF
15	TRBJ2-1	TRBV11-2	.	.	TGTGCCAGCAGGAGTTCCAGACTCCGCTCCAATGAGCAGTTCTTC	CASRSSRLRSNEQFF
16	TRBJ2-7	TRBV14	TRBD2	.	TGTGCCAGCAGCCAAGTAAAAATAGGCGGGAGGGACGAGCAGTACTTC	CASSQVKIGGRDEQYF
15	TRBJ2-7	TRBV28	TRBD1	.	TGTGCCAGCAGTTTACTCCGACAGGGTATTTACGAGCAGTACTTC	CASSLLRQGIYEQYF
15	TRBJ1-1	TRBV6-5	.	once	TGTGCCAGCAGTTACTCGGAGGTTACGCGGGCTGAAGCTTTCTTT	CASSYSEVTRAEAFF
15	TRBJ1-4	TRBV7-2	TRBD1	.	TGTGCCAGCAGCTTACCAACAGGGGGCTTTGAAAAACTGTTTTTT	CASSLPTGGFEKLFF
15	TRBJ2-7	TRBV5-1	TRBD1	.	TGCGCCAGCAGCTTTTTAGGGGACAGATTCTACGAGCAGTACTTC	CASSFLGDRFYEQYF
17	TRBJ2-2	TRBV2	TRBD2	.	TGTGCCAGCAGGGACCCCGGCGGGGGAGGGAACACCGGGGAGCTGTTTTTT	CASRDPGGGGNTGELFF
14	TRBJ1-6	TRBV2	TRBD1	.	TGTGCCAGCAGTGAGACAGGGGCTGGCTCACCCCTCCACTTT	CASSETGAGSPLHF
15	TRBJ2-7	TRBV7-7	TRBD2	.	TGTGCTAGCAGCTTATTGCGGGAGGGCCTGTACGAGCAGTACTTC	CASSLLREGLYEQYF
13	TRBJ1-5	TRBV5-1	.	.	TGCGCCAGCAGCTTGAGCCAAAATCAGCCCCAGCATTTT	CASSLSQNQPQHF
13	TRBJ1-4	TRBV12-3/TRBV12-4	.	.	TGTGCCAGCAGTAGCGGACCGGATGAAAAACTGTTTTTT	CASSSGPDEKLFF
16	TRBJ2-7	TRBV27	.	.	.	CASSSSMERESYEQYF